The next 22 T cell receptor beta chains were all read from a single sample in a study of beta chain features in type 1 diabetes. Antigens for these TCRs are unknown. General observations from the study: Among all four CD4+ subsets, Type 1 diabetes patients had TCRB CDR3s that were moderately but significantly shorter.

The study reverse transcribed the entire isolated RNA, so it sequenced expressed TCRB transcripts. Here immunoSEQ multiplex PCR was the method, and the copy in TCRdb shows in-frame clones only, minus some. This sample has 240,000 or so clones; over 11% occur once, and the top ten carry almost 0.02%. The sequenced sample was naive CD4+ T cells from blood. The receptors were gathered from a man aged 25 to 40 with type 1 diabetes.

This clone was seen a few times. The chain carries TRBV9 and TRBJ2-5, with TRBD2 identical over 8 bases. Germline lookup yields CDR1 SGDLS and CDR2 YYNGEE. The CDR3 length is 14 residues. Trimming at V came to 3 bases and at J to 4 bases, leaving 5 bases not matched to a gene. The CDR3 DNA follows: TGTGCCAGCAGCGCACTTCGGGGGGGAGAGACCCAGTACTTC. Translating gives CASSALRGGETQYF.

This clone appeared a few times. The chain combines TRBV15 with TRBJ2-2, with D unresolved. This CDR3 has 16 residues. Trimming took 0 bases from V and 2 from J, leaving 10 bases between them. In germline, CDR1 is LNHNV, CDR2 YYDKDF (reference sequence). This CDR3 is CATSRDKLPNTGELFF. DNA for the CDR3: TGTGCCACCAGCAGAGATAAACTACCTAACACCGGGGAGCTGTTTTTT.

This rearrangement joins TRBV11-3 to TRBJ1-2; 10 bases match TRBD1. From germline, CDR1 is SGHNT and CDR2 YENEEA. The CDR3 runs 14 residues. V trimming: 3 bases; J trimming: 4 bases; junction bases outside the gene matches: 2. The CDR3 region has the DNA TGTGCCAGCAGCTTCGGGACAGGGGTCTATGGCTACACCTTC. Translation: CASSFGTGVYGYTF.

This clone was seen only a few times. This chain uses TRBV4-1 with TRBJ2-3; weak D call: TRBD2 (6 bases). V was cut by 1 base and J by 4 bases, with 15 bases left in between. Germline assignment: CDR1 MGHRA and CDR2 YSYEKL. There are 16 residues in the CDR3. Written as DNA, the CDR3 is TGCGCCAGCAGCCAAGTTTCGGGAGCGCACGCAGATACGCAGTATTTT. This sequence encodes CASSQVSGAHADTQYF.

The sample holds a few counts of this clone. V and J are TRBV30 and TRBJ2-2, with D possibly TRBD1 on 6 matching bases. The V gene lost 2 bases and the J gene lost 4 bases, with 11 bases spanning the gap. CDR1 and CDR2 (germline): GTSNPN, SVGIG (reference sequence). The CDR3 spans 14 residues. CDR3 nucleotide sequence: TGTGCCTGGAGTATTGGGGGCTCCACCGGGGAGCTGTTTTTT. It encodes CAWSIGGSTGELFF.

In nucleotides, the CDR3 is TGTGCCAGCGGAGGAACCGGAAAGAACACCGGGGAGCTGTTTTTT. Residues: CASGGTGKNTGELFF. The chain uses TRBV2 and TRBJ2-2; D possibly corresponds to TRBD2 (5 bases). The V and J ends lost 8 bases and 1 base respectively, with 14 bases between them. CDR1 and CDR2 from the germline V gene are SNHLY and FYNNEI. The CDR3 extends over 15 amino acids.

The rearrangement joins TRBV10-3 to TRBJ1-2, with a weak D call TRBD1 (6 bases). The CDR3 extends over 14 amino acids. Germline values: CDR1 ENHRY, CDR2 SYGVKD. V lost 4 bases, J lost 5 bases, and 14 bases lay in between. This CDR3 is CAISGAGDRYGYTF. The CDR3 nucleotides are TGTGCCATCAGTGGGGCAGGGGATCGATATGGCTACACCTTC.

The chain recombines TRBV2 with TRBJ2-5; TRBD2 matches 7 bases. The CDR3 consists of 15 residues. In germline, CDR1 is SNHLY, CDR2 FYNNEI. Trimming at V came to 3 bases and at J to 5 bases, leaving 9 bases not matched to a gene. The CDR3 region has the DNA TGTGCCAGCAGTGACTTCCCGGGAGCGGGGGAGACCCAGTACTTC. The encoded protein is CASSDFPGAGETQYF.

The rearrangement uses TRBV29-1 and TRBJ1-4; 9 bases align to TRBD1. Germline CDR1 and CDR2: SQVTM and ANQGSEA. With V trimmed by 7 bases and J by 3 bases, 6 bases remained unmatched. CDR3 length: 14 residues. The CDR3 sequence: CSAGRDRANEKLFF. The CDR3 region has the DNA TGCAGCGCTGGCCGGGACAGGGCTAATGAAAAACTGTTTTTT.

The CDR3 region has the DNA TGTGCCAGCAGCCATTCAGGGGGCTTCACAGATACGCAGTATTTT. It codes for CASSHSGGFTDTQYF. The chain recombines TRBV9 with TRBJ2-3, with TRBD1 matching 8 bases. Losses at the gene ends were 4 bases for V and 2 bases for J; bases not matched to a gene: 6. The length of the CDR3 is 15 residues. The germline V gene encodes CDR1 SGDLS and CDR2 YYNGEE.

V is TRBV4-2 and J is TRBJ2-5; 8 bases are shared with TRBD2. This CDR3 is 18 amino acids long. The V gene's germline CDR1 is LGHNA and CDR2 YNFKEQ. Losses at the gene ends were 1 base for V and 2 bases for J; bases not matched to a gene: 12. The CDR3 sequence is CASSQGTGLAAKQETQYF. In nucleotides, the CDR3 is TGTGCCAGCAGCCAAGGTACCGGACTAGCCGCGAAACAAGAGACCCAGTACTTC.

The V call is TRBV7-2, the J call TRBJ1-2; D is unresolved. Germline V gene data show CDR1 as SGHTA and CDR2 as FQGNSA. With 5 bases removed from V and 8 bases from J, the gap between germline ends came to 12 bases. There are 12 residues in the CDR3. Here the CDR3 reads CASSPSRLGYTF. The CDR3 DNA reads as TGTGCCAGCAGCCCCTCCCGGTTAGGCTACACCTTC.

V gene TRBV5-4 combines with J gene TRBJ1-3; D unclear. There are 16 residues in the CDR3. Germline CDR1 is SGHNT and CDR2 is YYREEE (reference sequence). V was trimmed by 0 bases and J by 3 bases, leaving 13 bases between them. The CDR3 protein is CASSLAPGNRGNTIYF. CDR3 nucleotide sequence: TGTGCCAGCAGCTTGGCGCCAGGAAATCGTGGAAACACCATATATTTT.

There are a few counts of this clone. V is TRBV5-6 and J is TRBJ2-2; tentatively, D is TRBD1 (6 bases). Germline V gene data show CDR1 as SGHDT and CDR2 as YYEEEE. The CDR3 runs 15 residues. Trimming took 3 bases from V and 1 from J, leaving 10 bases between them. The CDR3 region is CASSSLDRNTGELFF. The CDR3 DNA is TGTGCCAGCAGCTCACTGGACAGGAACACCGGGGAGCTGTTTTTT.

The chain uses TRBV5-6 and TRBJ2-7, with D possibly matching TRBD1 (5 bases). The CDR3 is 13 amino acids. Trimming took off 7 bases at V and 6 bases at J, with 17 bases between the two ends. Germline CDR1 and CDR2: SGHDT and YYEEEE. The chain's CDR3 is CASHLRQGLEQYF. CDR3 sequence (DNA): TGTGCCAGCCACCTTCGGCAGGGCCTCGAGCAGTACTTC.

This clone was found a few times. The chain is built from TRBV9 and TRBJ2-1; TRBD2 might be the D (6 bases). Between the trimmed V and J ends, which lost 0 bases and 0 bases, there was a span of 7 bases. The germline CDR1 and CDR2 sequences are SGDLS and YYNGEE. CDR3 length equals 15 residues. The CDR3 DNA is TGTGCCAGCAGCGTAGGCGGGATCTCCTACAATGAGCAGTTCTTC. As protein: CASSVGGISYNEQFF.

This clone was seen a few times. CDR3 sequence (DNA): TGTGCCTGGGGGGACCAGCGGGCGGAGACCCAGTACTTC. It yields the protein CAWGDQRAETQYF. The chain is built from TRBV30 and TRBJ2-5; possible D gene TRBD2, 6 bases. In germline, CDR1 is GTSNPN, CDR2 SVGIG (reference sequence). This CDR3 contains 13 residues. Deletions cut 5 bases from V and 5 bases from J, with 15 bases between.

This clone occurred a few times. CDR3 in amino acids: CASSIEGQNNQPQHF. Here the CDR3 DNA reads TGTGCCAGTAGTATAGAGGGACAGAACAATCAGCCCCAGCATTTT. The chain joins TRBV19 to TRBJ1-5; 7 bases match TRBD1. Looked up from germline, CDR1 is LNHDA and CDR2 is SQIVND (reference sequence). Unmatched junction bases numbered 2, after V lost 0 bases and J lost 3 bases. This CDR3 comprises 15 residues.

The chain recombines TRBV5-6 with TRBJ2-7; TRBD1 is a possible D gene (6 bases). The CDR3 contains 13 residues. V lost 4 bases and J 6 bases, leaving 14 bases between the germline ends. CDR1 and CDR2 from the germline V gene are SGHDT and YYEEEE. The CDR3 protein is CASSPRQALEQYF. For the CDR3, the DNA is TGTGCCAGCAGCCCAAGACAGGCTCTCGAGCAGTACTTC. Full variable domain (rest looked up from reference TRBV5-6 and TRBJ2-7): DAGVTQSPTHLIKTRGQQVTLRCSPKSGHDTVSWYQQALGQGPQFIFQYYEEEERQRGNFPDRFSGHQFPNYSSELNVNALLLGDSALYLCASSPRQALEQYFGPGTRLTVT.

This rearrangement joins TRBV18 to TRBJ1-6, with a tentative D call TRBD1 (5 bases). CDR1 is KGHSH and CDR2 is LQKENI in the germline V gene. This CDR3 is built from 14 residues. Trimming left V 5 bases short and J 6 bases short, with 11 bases between. CDR3: CASSEDISNSPLHF. The DNA for the CDR3 is TGTGCCAGCTCAGAGGACATCAGTAATTCACCCCTCCACTTT.

The chain carries TRBV7-8 and TRBJ1-2, with 8 bases identical to TRBD1. The germline CDR1 and CDR2 sequences are SGHVS and FQNEAQ. This CDR3 is 15 amino acids long. V lost 5 bases, J lost 2 bases, and 7 bases stayed unmatched. CDR3 bases: TGTGCCAGCAGCCTGTCGGGACAGGTGAACTATGGCTACACCTTC. It encodes CASSLSGQVNYGYTF.

The chain joins TRBV6-1 to TRBJ1-6; possible D gene TRBD1, 6 bases. V was cut by 6 bases and J by 6 bases, with 12 bases left in between. The CDR3 is made up of 14 amino acids. The germline gives CDR1 MNHNS, CDR2 SASEGT. Here the CDR3 reads CASSGDIGNSPLHF. The CDR3 DNA sequence: TGTGCCAGCAGCGGGGACATTGGTAATTCACCCCTCCACTTT.